This T cell receptor (beta chain) was identified in a study of blood T cell repertoires in COVID-19. V gave up 5 bases and J gave up 1 base, with 33 bases separating them. The CDR3 extends over 22 amino acids. Germline V gene data show CDR1 as WNHNN and CDR2 as SYGVQD (reference sequence). Profiled with immunoSEQ multiplex PCR; TCRdb holds only in-frame clones, not every one. The sample holds 300,000 to 400,000 clones; over 75% are singletons and the top ten take more than 0.9%. The TCR comes from a woman aged 25 to 39 with acute COVID-19. This chain uses TRBV10-1 with TRBJ1-3, with D possibly matching TRBD1 (5 bases). The material sequenced was PBMCs or T cells enriched from blood (not recorded which). CDR3 coding DNA: TGCGCCAGCAGTACCCTTGGGGCAGAATTACTCTCTGTGGGGGGATCTGGAAACACCATATATTTT. Encoded protein: CASSTLGAELLSVGGSGNTIYF.